The sample holds one count of the clone carrying this TCR beta chain. The sample is drawn from a study of blood T cell repertoires in COVID-19. About the study: Spain, Italy and the United States supplied samples that represented acute and convalescent COVID-19. In each case, the material was cDNA or gDNA derived from T cells, B-cell-depleted T cells, or PBMCs.

V shed 2 bases and J shed 2 bases, with 10 bases lying between them. There are 14 residues in the CDR3. The V gene's germline CDR1 is MNHEY and CDR2 SVGEGT. In the source study's methods: Researchers report that nucleated cell counts were estimated from reference gene primer amplification. Assay: immunoSEQ multiplex PCR; the TCRdb copy retains only in-frame clones and omits some. The V and J calls and the clone size are those of that table, but D and trimming were determined from the DNA. Among 110,000 or so clones listed, over 80% were seen once. V is TRBV6-2 or TRBV6-3 and J is TRBJ2-7; tentatively, D is TRBD1 (6 bases). The receptor was isolated from a woman aged 45-59 years with acute or convalescent COVID-19. The sequenced sample consisted of peripheral blood. The CDR3 DNA reads TGTGCCAGCAGTTACGGCGCAGGGGCCTACGAGCAGTACTTC. This codes for CASSYGAGAYEQYF.